Many counts were recorded for the clone carrying this T cell receptor beta chain. CD8+CD57+ cell expansion had been shown by flow cytometry in patients chosen for sequencing. Template material for TCR beta VDJ and CDR3 profiling consisted of genomic DNA. TCRdb re-called the reads with MiXCR, one entry per CDR3 protein. The sample holds some 180,000 distinct CDR3 sequences, nearly 50% seen once. This sample is drawn from a study of CD8+CD57+ T cells in acquired aplastic anemia. Trimming took 5 bases from V and 2 from J, leaving 20 bases between them. This CDR3 spans 17 amino acids. Germline V CDR1 and CDR2: SGHAT, FQNNGV.

The TCR was taken from a human donor with aplastic anemia. What was sequenced was sorted CD4+, CD8+, or CD8+CD57+ T cells (not recorded which) from PBMCs. The chain links TRBV11-2 to TRBJ2-3, with D tentatively TRBD2 (6 bases). The CDR3 loop reads CASSLRGGTRPTDTQYF. The CDR3, as DNA: TGTGCCAGCAGCCTTAGAGGAGGGACCCGGCCCACAGATACGCAGTATTTT.